The next 15 T cell receptor beta chains were all read from a single sample in a study of blood T cells in healthy people across ages. Together with a sample-barcoded 5' primer, a J-beta primer mix was included in a second PCR lasting roughly 6 to 12 cycles. Using its own MiXCR run on the 5' RACE reads, TCRdb lists one record per CDR3 protein. The sample records around 520,000 distinct CDR3 sequences, about 27% being singletons. These data also featured in a second study, about T cells of mothers and their children.

The sample taken for sequencing was blood. These receptors were obtained from a boy between 2 and 10 years old in good health.

The V call is TRBV20-1, the J call TRBJ2-1; 13 bases align to TRBD2. CDR1 DFQATT and CDR2 SNEGSKA come from the germline V gene (reference sequence). This CDR3 has 19 amino acids. The junction had 14 bases not matched to a gene; V was cut back by 0 bases and J by 6 bases. The CDR3 loop is CSARDMDSPGLAGVNEQFF. In DNA form, the CDR3 reads TGCAGTGCTAGAGACATGGACAGCCCCGGACTAGCGGGGGTCAATGAGCAGTTCTTC.

The sample holds a few counts of this clonotype. The rearrangement joins TRBV12-5 to TRBJ1-3; no firm D call. The CDR3 runs 14 residues. The germline V gene encodes CDR1 LGHNT and CDR2 FRNRAP. V lost 2 bases and J lost 0, with 5 bases in between. CDR3 bases: TGTGCTAGTGGTTTGCCGGCCTCTGGAAACACCATATATTTT. Protein: CASGLPASGNTIYF.

The chain couples TRBV29-1 to TRBJ2-1; D is perhaps TRBD1 (5 bases). V was trimmed by 0 bases and J by 0 bases, leaving 15 bases between them. The CDR3 totals 17 residues. Germline V gene sequence: CDR1 SQVTM, CDR2 ANQGSEA. CDR3 loop: CSVEDVQGRGSYNEQFF. The CDR3 DNA reads as TGCAGCGTTGAAGATGTCCAGGGTAGGGGCTCCTACAATGAGCAGTTCTTC.

This clonotype was counted only a few times. The chain joins TRBV20-1 to TRBJ2-4; tentative D call: TRBD2 (5 bases). V lost 4 bases to trimming and J lost 0 bases, with 19 bases between them. The CDR3 sequence is 17 residues long. Germline assignment: CDR1 DFQATT and CDR2 SNEGSKA (reference sequence). The CDR3 DNA reads TGCAGTGCTACAAAGGATGGAGGAACATTAGCCAAAAACATTCAGTACTTC. It yields the protein CSATKDGGTLAKNIQYF.

V gene TRBV10-3 combines with J gene TRBJ2-5; a weak D match, TRBD2 (6 bases). V lost 4 bases, J lost 5 bases, and 11 bases lay in between. Germline V gives CDR1 ENHRY, CDR2 SYGVKD. This CDR3 is 13 amino acids long. CDR3 in amino acids: CAISGDAGETQYF. The DNA of the CDR3 is TGTGCCATCAGTGGGGATGCGGGGGAGACCCAGTACTTC.

This clonotype was seen a handful of times. This chain uses TRBV5-1 with TRBJ2-3; 7 bases fit TRBD2. CDR1 and CDR2 from the germline V gene are SGHRS and YFSETQ. Trimming removed 2 bases from V and 7 bases from J; junction bases left unmatched: 7. This CDR3 is built from 14 residues. CDR3 residues: CASSLSGDVNTQYF. CDR3 coding DNA: TGCGCCAGCAGCTTAAGCGGGGACGTGAATACGCAGTATTTT.

The chain carries TRBV20-1 and TRBJ1-1; D perhaps matches TRBD1 (6 bases). Deletions cut 0 bases from V and 1 base from J, with 15 bases between. The CDR3 consists of 16 residues. In germline, CDR1 is DFQATT, CDR2 SNEGSKA (reference sequence). CDR3 loop: CSARDGKRGANTEAFF. The CDR3 region has the DNA TGCAGTGCTAGAGATGGAAAGCGGGGGGCGAACACTGAAGCTTTCTTT.

The J gene is TRBJ2-1, the V gene TRBV20-1; no firm D call. TRBJ2-5 matches the DNA end more closely, so the J call is doubtful. This CDR3 is built from 12 residues. Germline V CDR1 and CDR2: DFQATT, SNEGSKA (reference sequence). CDR3 sequence: CSARDPQETQYF. In DNA form, the CDR3 reads TGCAGTGCTAGAGACCCTCAAGAGACCCAGTACTTC.

This clonotype showed up just a few times. This chain connects TRBV25-1 to TRBJ1-2, with 8 positions matching TRBD1. The CDR3 has 15 amino acids. The V and J ends lost 2 bases and 0 bases, in that order; junction bases with no gene match: 2. The germline V gene has CDR1 MGHDK and CDR2 SYGVNS. DNA for the CDR3: TGTGCCAGCAGTGAAACAGGGGGACCTAACTATGGCTACACCTTC. Its protein product is CASSETGGPNYGYTF.

The chain carries TRBV29-1 and TRBJ1-4, with no clear D. CDR3 length equals 14 residues. Per the germline V gene, CDR1 is SQVTM and CDR2 is ANQGSEA. The CDR3 here is CSAGRGPGNEKLFF. The CDR3 nucleotides are TGCAGTGCGGGAAGAGGGCCCGGTAATGAAAAACTGTTTTTT.

The table lists this clonotype with many counts. V usage is TRBV6-5 and J usage is TRBJ1-4; 7 bases are shared with TRBD1. The ends lost 8 bases at V and 6 bases at J; junction bases unmatched: 3. This CDR3 comprises 12 residues. CDR1 and CDR2 from the germline V gene are MNHEY and SVGAGI. The CDR3 region is CASGDRDEKLFF. The CDR3 DNA is TGTGCCAGCGGAGACAGGGATGAAAAACTGTTTTTT.

This chain uses TRBV20-1 with TRBJ1-2; 8 positions agree with TRBD1. The CDR3 is 14 residues long. Germline CDR1 DFQATT, CDR2 SNEGSKA (reference sequence). Unmatched junction bases numbered 11, after V lost 4 bases and J lost 7 bases. The CDR3 is CSANPILDRAGYTF. The DNA for the CDR3 is TGCAGTGCTAACCCTATTCTGGACAGGGCTGGCTACACCTTC.

The rearrangement uses TRBV2 and TRBJ2-5; TRBD2 is a possible D gene (5 bases). In germline, CDR1 is SNHLY, CDR2 FYNNEI. The CDR3 length is 15 residues. The V end lost 5 bases, the J end lost 4 bases, and 17 bases lay between the germline ends. For the CDR3, the DNA is TGTGCCAGCAGTCCGACCCCAGGAGGAGGAGAGACCCAGTACTTC. Translated: CASSPTPGGGETQYF.

In its sample, this clonotype was seen many times. The rearrangement links TRBV7-2 to TRBJ2-1, with 11 bases matching TRBD2. CDR3 length: 15 residues. The germline V gene has CDR1 SGHTA and CDR2 FQGNSA. The V gene end was trimmed by 1 base and the J gene end by 7 bases; junction bases not matched to a gene: 3. CDR3 sequence: CASSLVAGGGNEQFF. DNA of the CDR3: TGTGCCAGCAGCTTAGTAGCGGGAGGGGGGAATGAGCAGTTCTTC.

A few counts support this clonotype. The chain recombines TRBV27 with TRBJ2-7, with D maybe TRBD1 (5 bases). This CDR3 has 13 amino acids. V dropped 3 bases and J dropped 1 base, with 7 bases sitting between them. CDR1 MNHEY and CDR2 SMNVEV come from the germline V gene (reference sequence). Written as DNA, the CDR3 is TGTGCCAGCAGTTTCAGGGTGTCCTACGAGCAGTACTTC. Translating gives CASSFRVSYEQYF.